Detailed here is one T cell receptor beta chain. CDR1 MNHEY and CDR2 SVGAGI come from the germline V gene. This CDR3 comprises 15 residues. The junction had 7 bases not matched to a gene; V was cut back by 6 bases and J by 0 bases. Clones were sequenced by immunoSEQ multiplex PCR, and TCRdb holds only the in-frame ones, with some missing. The data hold over 250,000 clones, with about 85% observed a single time. The data derive from a study of blood T cell repertoires in COVID-19. Overall study: From T cells, B-cell-depleted T cells, or PBMCs came the material, which was cDNA or gDNA.

Sample: peripheral blood. The V gene is TRBV6-5, the J gene TRBJ1-1; TRBD1 matches at 7 bases. The TCR comes from a man in his 60s who had recovered from COVID-19. The CDR3 DNA follows: TGTGCCAGCAGCCTTTGGGACAGCCTGAACACTGAAGCTTTCTTT. This translates into CASSLWDSLNTEAFF.